This T cell receptor beta chain came from a study of blood T cells in healthy people across ages (dated by TCRdb to 2013 to 2016). General notes on the study: In model experiments, template switching captured about one uniquely barcoded TCR beta cDNA molecule for every two T cells. The study measured age-related changes in TCR beta repertoire diversity using deep sequencing normalized with unique cDNA molecular identifiers. Four age groups were formed from the donors: young (average around 15 years), middle-aged (approximately 42), aged (under 70) and long-lived (82). To avoid experimental bias, donors of different ages were randomly spread across the sequencing lanes. Using the same blood draw, the study looked at two additional independent replicas of 1 million unique cDNA reads for two donors, one aged 18 to 30 and the other aged 80 or older. General findings and caveats noted by the study authors: Bulk unsorted PBMC profiling prevented conclusive comparison of naive and antigen-experienced compartments. The CMV infection status of donors was not known, potentially confounding age-related changes in expanded clonotypes. Compared with the aged group, the long-lived group had more naive CD4+ T cells, fewer expanded clones and increased TCR diversity, a pattern suggesting age selection. Observed TCR beta diversity correlated strongly with the percentage of naive T cells measured by flow cytometry. Estimates of total diversity from one million sequenced T cells were regarded as lower bounds and underestimates. As age increased, observed TCR beta diversity per million T cells dropped in a roughly linear way, and a significant reduction was already evident by age roughly 36.

This clonotype showed up just a few times. The antigen it binds to is not known. No quality values exist for individual bases; no much larger clone is one base distant. The protocol used for the library was 5' RACE. The data were produced on an Illumina HiSeq 2500. A second PCR of 7 to 11 cycles was run with a J-beta primer mix and a sample-barcoded 5' primer. A unique molecular identifier was introduced onto each TCR beta cDNA molecule by a template-switch 5' adaptor carrying 12 random nucleotides. Each sample yielded at least 2.5 million CDR3-containing paired-end reads. All of the RNA was converted into first-strand cDNA using the Mint cDNA synthesis kit, with a TRBC-specific oligonucleotide serving as the primer. Following uracil-DNA glycosylase treatment, all cDNA underwent a first 18-cycle PCR with the universal primers M1SS and BC2_uni_R. In the paper's pipeline: For normalization, 1 million high-quality reads were randomly selected from each sample, with every read carrying a distinct molecular identifier. Instead of being binned into consensus sequences, reads that shared molecular identifiers were thrown out. MiTCR, run with a Q25 quality threshold and the strictest error-elimination algorithm, handled CDR3 identification, clonotype clustering and error correction. A nonparametric unseen species model using Euler transformation provided a lower-bound estimate of total TCR beta diversity. The raw public data were reprocessed by TCRdb itself: fastp quality trimming at Q25, MiXCR clonotype calling, in-frame beta chains only. Here each entry gathers all rows of one CDR3 protein and keeps the most common genes and DNA. The V and J calls shown here were made by TCRdb, not taken from the authors' results. The sample profile shows roughly 2 million distinct CDR3 sequences; 49% of them were found once. The ten largest make up less than 2.5% of the sample.

According to the germline V gene, CDR1 reads SQVTM and CDR2 reads ANQGSEA. Trimming takes 1 base from V and 3 bases from J, and the germline ends sit 13 bases apart. The CDR3 runs 14 residues from the cysteine to the phenylalanine. Only the CDR3 DNA stays, 42 bases, in frame from base 1. The donors were under 40 Caucasian individuals from Russia, aged roughly 6 to 90 years, who were systemically healthy. Ten milliliters of peripheral blood were drawn from each donor into EDTA-treated Vacutainer tubes. PBMCs were isolated by Ficoll-Paque density-gradient centrifugation, with at least 6.5 million obtained per sample. Trizol reagent was used to extract total RNA from PBMCs, with at least 6 micrograms per sample. For every donor, an aliquot of PBMCs went through flow cytometry to measure the percentages of naive CD45RAhigh/CD27high T cells.

The clonotype originates from a middle-aged woman in good health. The receptor chain draws on TRBV29-1 and TRBJ2-7; a tentative D match to TRBD1 spans 6 bases. The sample was blood. The CDR3 reads CSVEGEGGYYEQYF. The nucleotides read TGCAGCGTTGAAGGGGAAGGGGGATACTACGAGCAGTACTTC.